Listed below are T cell receptor beta chains from one sample, sequenced in a study of identical twins. TCRdb recomputed calls from the 5' RACE reads with MiXCR, one row per CDR3 protein. The sample holds roughly 250,000 distinct CDR3 sequences, about 14% seen once. Material: memory (CD45RO+) T cells sorted from blood. Receptors were obtained from a woman aged 18-29 years in good health. Each CDR3 is given with its conserved first and last residue. The D gene is left open where the match is weak. Part of the rows lack a size; the others show once, few, many or a class for expanded clones.

v_gene,abundance,d_gene,j_gene,CDR3nt,CDR3aa
TRBV30,many,TRBD1,TRBJ2-5,TGTGCCTGGAGTGTAAACAGACAGGGGGCAACCCAGTACTTC,CAWSVNRQGATQYF
TRBV5-1,.,.,TRBJ2-7,TGCGCCAGCAGCTTGGAGAGGGGTATGTACGAGCAGTACTTC,CASSLERGMYEQYF
TRBV7-3,few,.,TRBJ2-1,TGTGCCAGCAGCTTATCGGCTAGCGTTAGCGATGAGCAGTTCTTC,CASSLSASVSDEQFF
TRBV10-1,.,.,TRBJ2-1,TGCGCCAGCAGTGAGGGCGGCTCCCATGAGCAGTTCTTC,CASSEGGSHEQFF
TRBV20-1,.,.,TRBJ1-4,TGCAGTGCTCGACGGGGGGGGTATAATGAAAAACTGTTTTTT,CSARRGGYNEKLFF
TRBV11-2,many,.,TRBJ2-2,TGTGCCAGCAGCTTTCAGGGGACCACCGGGGAGCTGTTTTTT,CASSFQGTTGELFF
TRBV4-3,.,TRBD2,TRBJ2-7,TGCGCCAGCAGCCCATCTACTAGCGGGAGGGGCGAGCAGTACTTC,CASSPSTSGRGEQYF
TRBV5-1,.,TRBD1,TRBJ1-4,TGCGCCAGCAGCTCCGGACAGGGTCGGGAAAAACTGTTTTTT,CASSSGQGREKLFF
TRBV7-2,few,TRBD2,TRBJ2-7,TGTGCCAGCAGCTTGAGCGGGAGAAAGTACGAGCAGTACTTC,CASSLSGRKYEQYF
TRBV20-1,.,TRBD1,TRBJ2-5,TGCAGTGCCTCATCGGGGACAGGGAGAGTAGAGACCCAGTACTTC,CSASSGTGRVETQYF
TRBV11-3,.,TRBD2,TRBJ2-2,TGTGCCAGCAGCCCCGGACTAGCAGCCGGGGAGCTGTTTTTT,CASSPGLAAGELFF
TRBV19,few,TRBD1,TRBJ2-7,TGTGCCAGTAGTATAGGGGGACAGCTCTCCTACGAGCAGTACTTC,CASSIGGQLSYEQYF
TRBV20-1,many,.,TRBJ2-1,TGCAGTGCTCCCCTTGGGGAAAACAATGAGCAGTTCTTC,CSAPLGENNEQFF
TRBV4-3,few,.,TRBJ2-2,TGCGCCAGCAGCCAAGAAACTTGGTGGGTGGCAACCGGGGAGCTGTTTTTT,CASSQETWWVATGELFF
TRBV10-3,.,.,TRBJ2-5,TGTGCCATCAGTGACTCCGGGACCGAAGAGACCCAGTACTTC,CAISDSGTEETQYF
TRBV7-2,many,.,TRBJ2-3,TGTGCCAGCGGTACCTGGGGAGATACGCAGTATTTT,CASGTWGDTQYF
TRBV11-2,few,TRBD2,TRBJ2-3,TGTGCCTCCGGCCTTGGGCTAGCGGGAGGTTTAGCAGATACGCAGTATTTT,CASGLGLAGGLADTQYF
TRBV20-1,few,.,TRBJ2-1,TGCAGTGCCAATAAGGTCCTCAATGAGCAGTTCTTC,CSANKVLNEQFF
TRBV5-4,.,TRBD2,TRBJ2-2,TGTGCCAGCAGCTTGTGGCCCCCTCGAGCGGGAGGGTCCGGAGGGGAGCTGTTTTTT,CASSLWPPRAGGSGGELFF
TRBV12-3/TRBV12-4,many,.,TRBJ2-7,TGTGCCAGCAGTTTCCACCACGAGCAGTACTTC,CASSFHHEQYF
TRBV4-3,.,TRBD2,TRBJ2-3,TGCGCCAGCAGCCAAGATAGCGGGAGTGGGCTCGGGACGCAGTATTTT,CASSQDSGSGLGTQYF
TRBV5-6,.,.,TRBJ1-2,TGTGCCAGCAGCCTGCTAGATTCCTTCTATGGCTACACCTTC,CASSLLDSFYGYTF
TRBV12-3/TRBV12-4,.,.,TRBJ1-5,TGTGCCAGCAGGTTGACTTTCAATCAGCCCCAGCATTTT,CASRLTFNQPQHF
TRBV10-3,.,TRBD2,TRBJ2-5,TGTGCCATCAGTGGATTGGCTAGCGGGGGCAAAGAGACCCAGTACTTC,CAISGLASGGKETQYF
TRBV7-2,few,.,TRBJ2-7,TGTGCCAGCACCAGACGGGGGCCGCTCTACGAGCAGTACTTC,CASTRRGPLYEQYF
TRBV28,.,TRBD2,TRBJ2-7,TGTGCCAGCAGTTCTAGCGGGAGGGCCGAGCAGTACTTC,CASSSSGRAEQYF
TRBV7-9,.,.,TRBJ2-3,TGTGCCAGCAGCTTAGCTGTCCCTAATACGCAGTATTTT,CASSLAVPNTQYF
TRBV5-1,few,.,TRBJ2-2,TGCGCCAGCAGCCTCGGGACCGATTCCGGGGAGCTGTTTTTT,CASSLGTDSGELFF
TRBV10-3,few,TRBD1,TRBJ1-5,TGTGCCATCAGTGCCACAGGGGAAACTATTCAGCCCCAGCATTTT,CAISATGETIQPQHF
TRBV7-6,few,TRBD2,TRBJ2-3,TGTGCCAGCAGCGTTGGACTAGCGGGCACAGATACGCAGTATTTT,CASSVGLAGTDTQYF
TRBV12-3/TRBV12-4,many,.,TRBJ1-1,TGTGCCAGCAGACTTCAGGGGAGCCCTGAAGCTTTCTTT,CASRLQGSPEAFF
TRBV4-1,few,TRBD2,TRBJ2-2,TGCGCCAGCAGCCAAGTACCCAGCGGGAGAATCACCGGGGAGCTGTTTTTT,CASSQVPSGRITGELFF
TRBV29-1,.,.,TRBJ2-7,TGCAGCGTTGAGGCAGACTCCTACGAGCAGTACTTC,CSVEADSYEQYF
TRBV5-1,.,.,TRBJ2-1,TGCGCCAGCAGCTTGGTTGCAGGGATGGATGGCAATGAGCAGTTCTTC,CASSLVAGMDGNEQFF
TRBV27,.,.,TRBJ2-1,TGTGCCAGCAGTCTCGGAGCCACCAATGAGCAGTTCTTC,CASSLGATNEQFF
TRBV3-1,many,.,TRBJ2-6,TGTGCCAGCAGCCAAGTCGGTACGGGACCCGGGGCCAACGTCCTGACTTTC,CASSQVGTGPGANVLTF
TRBV9,few,.,TRBJ2-7,TGTGCCAGCAGCGTAGTGGGGTCGTCTCAGGAGCAGTACTTC,CASSVVGSSQEQYF
TRBV20-1,.,.,TRBJ2-1,TGCAGTGCTTACGGTGATAACGGGCAGTTCTTC,CSAYGDNGQFF
TRBV7-2,.,.,TRBJ2-2,TGTGCCAGCAGCTTATCCTGGAGGACCGGGGAGCTGTTTTTT,CASSLSWRTGELFF
TRBV29-1,.,TRBD2,TRBJ2-2,TGCAGCGTTTTGACTAGCGGGAGGGCCTACTTCGGGGAGCTGTTTTTT,CSVLTSGRAYFGELFF
TRBV28,many,.,TRBJ1-2,TGTGCCAGCAGCCGACGGGACACCTATGGCTACACCTTC,CASSRRDTYGYTF
TRBV7-9,many,.,TRBJ2-5,TGTGCCAGCAGACTAGGGATACAAGAGACCCAGTACTTC,CASRLGIQETQYF
TRBV10-3,.,.,TRBJ1-2,TGTGCCATCACCGAGGTGGGGAGTAGAGGTCTCGATGGCTACACCTTC,CAITEVGSRGLDGYTF
TRBV7-3,few,.,TRBJ1-1,TGTGCCAGCAGCTTAACGGCTGGGACCGAAGCTTTCTTT,CASSLTAGTEAFF
TRBV24-1,.,TRBD1,TRBJ2-3,TGTGCCACCAGTGACCCCGGGACAGGACTCGGGACGCAGTATTTT,CATSDPGTGLGTQYF
TRBV7-8,many,.,TRBJ1-6,TGTGCCAGCAGCTCCGATTGGGGGGGTAATTCACCCCTCCACTTT,CASSSDWGGNSPLHF
TRBV5-1,.,.,TRBJ2-5,TGCGCCAGCAGAAACACGGGAGCCCATGGTGAGACCCAGTACTTC,CASRNTGAHGETQYF
TRBV3-1,.,TRBD1,TRBJ1-1,TGTGCCAGCAGCCAATTACAGGGGTATGAAGCTTTCTTT,CASSQLQGYEAFF